The clone carrying this TCR beta chain showed up just a few times. What it recognizes is unknown. This specimen belongs to a study of T cell repertoires in cytomegalovirus infection. Background on the study: Public TCR beta signature analysis indicated the presence of both CMV infection and matching HLA type. Study outcomes and limitations: The response measured ex vivo was dominated by TCR beta clonotypes (HLA-C-restricted and CMV-specific). Summed frequency of shared TCR beta families picked out CMV carriers who also had the relevant HLA.

Germline trimming cut 7 bases from V and 1 base from J; bases unmatched to any gene: 12. The CDR3 totals 18 residues. CDR1 and CDR2 (germline): ENHRY, SYGVKD. TCRdb passed the reads through MiXCR, listing each CDR3 protein once. Of some 300,000 distinct CDR3 sequences in the sample, roughly a sixth were seen once. The origin of this receptor is a human donor in good health (CMV status not recorded). Some clones in this sample may be carry-over from other donors' samples. The V and J genes are TRBV10-3 and TRBJ2-6; TRBD1 agrees at 8 bases. The sample comprised PBMCs. The CDR3 reads CAIKEAGTGVSGANVLTF. CDR3 coding DNA: TGTGCCATCAAAGAAGCCGGGACAGGAGTTTCTGGGGCCAACGTCCTGACTTTC.